The rows below give T cell receptor beta chains drawn from one sample of a study of blood T cells in healthy people across ages. TCRdb analysed the 5' RACE reads with MiXCR anew, one entry per CDR3 protein. The data show 850,000 to 950,000 distinct CDR3 sequences, less than 35% seen once. Material: blood. The receptors shown here come from an elderly woman in good health. The CDR3 runs from the conserved cysteine through the conserved F or W.

cdr3_aa	v_call	j_call
CASSYDSSGGSTDTQYF	TRBV6-6	TRBJ2-3
CATSRGLAGATDTQYF	TRBV15	TRBJ2-3
CASSSQGVPSSYEQYF	TRBV6-5	TRBJ2-7
CASSRSLTGPNTEAFF	TRBV14	TRBJ1-1
CASSLFMTDTQYF	TRBV27	TRBJ2-3
CAGSLTSGSYNEQFF	TRBV6-2/TRBV6-3	TRBJ2-1
CASSSKRLAGHNEQYF	TRBV7-2	NA
CASSPARTSGPYNEQFF	TRBV7-2	TRBJ2-1
CSAREQPNQPQHF	TRBV20-1	TRBJ1-5
CASSYSIRVGNTIYF	TRBV6-2/TRBV6-3	TRBJ1-3
CASSLAGGAQYEQYF	TRBV7-2	NA
CASNSDRAPQYF	TRBV2	TRBJ2-3
CASTPLGSGGQETQYF	TRBV3-1	TRBJ2-5
CASSPGRAGDLMNTEAFF	TRBV7-8	TRBJ1-1
CASSWGQSGNEQFF	TRBV6-1	TRBJ2-1
CSVGSKAGNEQFF	TRBV29-1	TRBJ2-1
CASSFPGASTNEKLFF	TRBV7-2	TRBJ1-4
CASTRTGRNYGYTF	TRBV9	TRBJ1-2
CASSEGVNTEAFF	TRBV10-1	TRBJ1-1
CASSPGQGRKTEAFF	TRBV11-2	TRBJ1-1
CSARDPGQGNTEAFF	TRBV20-1	TRBJ1-1
CASSQVPGTGAGELFF	TRBV3-1	TRBJ2-2
CASSLTGTGIGTEAFF	TRBV5-1	TRBJ1-1
CASSSLSSYNSPLHF	TRBV7-9	TRBJ1-6
CSAREPGQGASGYTF	TRBV20-1	TRBJ1-2
CASSYTGGTEQFF	TRBV6-2/TRBV6-3	TRBJ2-1
CASSPSGTGDSPLHF	TRBV18	TRBJ1-6
CASSFTSGAAKNIQYF	TRBV12-3/TRBV12-4	TRBJ2-4
CVTTDRANEQFF	TRBV19	TRBJ2-1
CATTVLRVNEQFF	TRBV12-3/TRBV12-4	TRBJ2-1
CATSDPRGVQETQYF	TRBV24-1	TRBJ2-5
CSAREPRRSQHF	TRBV20-1	TRBJ1-5
CSAANSLAHYEQYF	TRBV20-1	TRBJ2-7
CANRPGQVEQFF	TRBV12-3/TRBV12-4	TRBJ2-1
CASSLGQGAQYF	TRBV28	TRBJ2-5
CASSRRRRVQETQYF	TRBV3-1	TRBJ2-5
CASMTGKDNQPQHF	TRBV6-2/TRBV6-3	TRBJ1-5
CASSFQQGAGETQYF	TRBV7-2	NA
CASSPRAYEQYF	TRBV6-1	TRBJ2-7
CVSSLSTQGRNYGYTF	TRBV27	TRBJ1-2
CSVEVGDRGKAQYF	TRBV29-1	TRBJ2-3
CASSQELRDEKLFF	TRBV4-3	TRBJ1-4
CATSREGGGGYTF	TRBV15	TRBJ1-2
CASSRSGQTPLHEQYF	TRBV27	TRBJ2-7
CASSQSGTFGSSYNEQFF	TRBV4-3	TRBJ2-1
CSASLHRGGAGNEQFF	TRBV20-1	TRBJ2-1
CASSSPSRRGVTIQYF	TRBV7-9	TRBJ2-4
CATSDWRGRDEQYF	TRBV24-1	TRBJ2-7
CASSRLARTGLAETQYF	TRBV5-6	TRBJ2-5
CASSFTGQKETQYF	TRBV18	TRBJ2-5
CAWSVSGTGSTEAFF	TRBV30	TRBJ1-1